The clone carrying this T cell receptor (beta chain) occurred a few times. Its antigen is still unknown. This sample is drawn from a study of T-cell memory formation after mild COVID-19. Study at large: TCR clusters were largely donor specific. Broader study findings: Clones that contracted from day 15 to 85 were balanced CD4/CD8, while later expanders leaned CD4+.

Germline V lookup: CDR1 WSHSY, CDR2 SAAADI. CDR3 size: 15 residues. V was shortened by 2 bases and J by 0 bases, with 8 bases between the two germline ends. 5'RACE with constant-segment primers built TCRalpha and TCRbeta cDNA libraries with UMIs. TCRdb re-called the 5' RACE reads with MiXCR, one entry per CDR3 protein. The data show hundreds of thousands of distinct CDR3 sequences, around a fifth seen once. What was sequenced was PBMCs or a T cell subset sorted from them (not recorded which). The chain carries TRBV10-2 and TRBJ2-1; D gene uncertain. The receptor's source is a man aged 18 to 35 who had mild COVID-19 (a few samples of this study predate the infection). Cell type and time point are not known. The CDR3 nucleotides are TGCGCCAGCAGTGAGATTTTAGTCTCCTACAATGAGCAGTTCTTC. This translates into CASSEILVSYNEQFF.